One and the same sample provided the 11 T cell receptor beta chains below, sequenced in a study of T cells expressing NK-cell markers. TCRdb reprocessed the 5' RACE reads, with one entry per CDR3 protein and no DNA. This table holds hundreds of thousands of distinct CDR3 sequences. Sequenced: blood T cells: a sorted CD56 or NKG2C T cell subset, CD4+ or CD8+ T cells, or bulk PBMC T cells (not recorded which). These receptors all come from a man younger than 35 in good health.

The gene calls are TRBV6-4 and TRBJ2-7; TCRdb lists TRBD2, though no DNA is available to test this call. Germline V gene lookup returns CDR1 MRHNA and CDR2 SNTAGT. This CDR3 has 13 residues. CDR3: CASGEWVSYEQYF.

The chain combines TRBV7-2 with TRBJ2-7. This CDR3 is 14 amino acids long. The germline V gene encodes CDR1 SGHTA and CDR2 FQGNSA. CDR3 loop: CASTNWPRTYEQYF.

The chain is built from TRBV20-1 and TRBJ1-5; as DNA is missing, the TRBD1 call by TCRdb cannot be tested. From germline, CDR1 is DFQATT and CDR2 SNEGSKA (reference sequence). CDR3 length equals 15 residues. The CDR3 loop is CSAMGQGSPNQPQHF.

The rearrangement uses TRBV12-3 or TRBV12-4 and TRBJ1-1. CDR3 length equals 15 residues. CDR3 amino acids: CASMIRSVGPRGAFF.

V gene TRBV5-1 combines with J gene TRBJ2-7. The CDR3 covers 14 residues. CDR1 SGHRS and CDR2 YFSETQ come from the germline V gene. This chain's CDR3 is CASSLKDVLGEQYF.

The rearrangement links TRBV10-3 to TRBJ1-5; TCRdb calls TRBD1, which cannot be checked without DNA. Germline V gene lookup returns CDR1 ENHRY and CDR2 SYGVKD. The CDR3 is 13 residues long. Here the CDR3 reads CAMARESNQPQHF.

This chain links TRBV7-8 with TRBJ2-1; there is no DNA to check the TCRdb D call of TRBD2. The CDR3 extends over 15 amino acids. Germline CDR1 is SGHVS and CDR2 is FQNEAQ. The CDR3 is CASSWGGGPGNEQFF.

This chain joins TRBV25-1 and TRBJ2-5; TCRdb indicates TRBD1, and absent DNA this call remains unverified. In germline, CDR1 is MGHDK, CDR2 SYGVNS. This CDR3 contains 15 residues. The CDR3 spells CASSESADRWETQYF.

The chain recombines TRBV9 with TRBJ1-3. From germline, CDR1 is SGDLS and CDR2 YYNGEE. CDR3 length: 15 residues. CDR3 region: CASSVETGAGNTIYF.

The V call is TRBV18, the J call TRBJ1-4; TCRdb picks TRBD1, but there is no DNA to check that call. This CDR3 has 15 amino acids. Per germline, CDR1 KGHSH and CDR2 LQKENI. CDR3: CASSLTSDRSEKLFF.

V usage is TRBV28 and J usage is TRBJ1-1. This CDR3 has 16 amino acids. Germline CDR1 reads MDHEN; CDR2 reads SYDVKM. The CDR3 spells CASSLTGGRGNTEAFF.